A single T cell receptor beta chain is shown here with its context. Antigen unknown. Investigators divided CD4+ cells into CD45RA+ naive and CD45RA-negative memory subsets. In the original processing: Without quality scores, immunoSEQ junctional reads could not be filtered like full-length reads. Here immunoSEQ multiplex PCR was the method, and the copy in TCRdb shows in-frame clones only, minus some. V and J calls and clone size are as listed in that table; D and trimming were resolved from the DNA. The sample records hundreds of thousands of clones, 55% to 85% being singletons. The CDR3 spans 16 residues. Germline V gene sequence: CDR1 LNHDA, CDR2 SQIVND (reference sequence). V lost 5 bases and J 4 bases, leaving 17 bases between the germline ends. This entry is derived from a study of shared clonotypes between healthy human individuals. Findings of the study overall: When naive CD4 clonotypes were compared across four donors, roughly 4.9% were shared. Compared with memory subsets, naive subsets generally had larger estimated richness.

This clonotype was obtained from a woman in her 30s in good health. The chain is built from TRBV19 and TRBJ1-4, with D possibly TRBD1 on 6 matching bases. Sequences were obtained from memory CD4+ T cells sorted from blood. As for subset: CD45RA-negative fraction. The CDR3 loop reads CASSPGTGTLNEKLFF. CDR3 in DNA: TGTGCCAGTAGTCCTGGAACCGGGACACTTAATGAAAAACTGTTTTTT.